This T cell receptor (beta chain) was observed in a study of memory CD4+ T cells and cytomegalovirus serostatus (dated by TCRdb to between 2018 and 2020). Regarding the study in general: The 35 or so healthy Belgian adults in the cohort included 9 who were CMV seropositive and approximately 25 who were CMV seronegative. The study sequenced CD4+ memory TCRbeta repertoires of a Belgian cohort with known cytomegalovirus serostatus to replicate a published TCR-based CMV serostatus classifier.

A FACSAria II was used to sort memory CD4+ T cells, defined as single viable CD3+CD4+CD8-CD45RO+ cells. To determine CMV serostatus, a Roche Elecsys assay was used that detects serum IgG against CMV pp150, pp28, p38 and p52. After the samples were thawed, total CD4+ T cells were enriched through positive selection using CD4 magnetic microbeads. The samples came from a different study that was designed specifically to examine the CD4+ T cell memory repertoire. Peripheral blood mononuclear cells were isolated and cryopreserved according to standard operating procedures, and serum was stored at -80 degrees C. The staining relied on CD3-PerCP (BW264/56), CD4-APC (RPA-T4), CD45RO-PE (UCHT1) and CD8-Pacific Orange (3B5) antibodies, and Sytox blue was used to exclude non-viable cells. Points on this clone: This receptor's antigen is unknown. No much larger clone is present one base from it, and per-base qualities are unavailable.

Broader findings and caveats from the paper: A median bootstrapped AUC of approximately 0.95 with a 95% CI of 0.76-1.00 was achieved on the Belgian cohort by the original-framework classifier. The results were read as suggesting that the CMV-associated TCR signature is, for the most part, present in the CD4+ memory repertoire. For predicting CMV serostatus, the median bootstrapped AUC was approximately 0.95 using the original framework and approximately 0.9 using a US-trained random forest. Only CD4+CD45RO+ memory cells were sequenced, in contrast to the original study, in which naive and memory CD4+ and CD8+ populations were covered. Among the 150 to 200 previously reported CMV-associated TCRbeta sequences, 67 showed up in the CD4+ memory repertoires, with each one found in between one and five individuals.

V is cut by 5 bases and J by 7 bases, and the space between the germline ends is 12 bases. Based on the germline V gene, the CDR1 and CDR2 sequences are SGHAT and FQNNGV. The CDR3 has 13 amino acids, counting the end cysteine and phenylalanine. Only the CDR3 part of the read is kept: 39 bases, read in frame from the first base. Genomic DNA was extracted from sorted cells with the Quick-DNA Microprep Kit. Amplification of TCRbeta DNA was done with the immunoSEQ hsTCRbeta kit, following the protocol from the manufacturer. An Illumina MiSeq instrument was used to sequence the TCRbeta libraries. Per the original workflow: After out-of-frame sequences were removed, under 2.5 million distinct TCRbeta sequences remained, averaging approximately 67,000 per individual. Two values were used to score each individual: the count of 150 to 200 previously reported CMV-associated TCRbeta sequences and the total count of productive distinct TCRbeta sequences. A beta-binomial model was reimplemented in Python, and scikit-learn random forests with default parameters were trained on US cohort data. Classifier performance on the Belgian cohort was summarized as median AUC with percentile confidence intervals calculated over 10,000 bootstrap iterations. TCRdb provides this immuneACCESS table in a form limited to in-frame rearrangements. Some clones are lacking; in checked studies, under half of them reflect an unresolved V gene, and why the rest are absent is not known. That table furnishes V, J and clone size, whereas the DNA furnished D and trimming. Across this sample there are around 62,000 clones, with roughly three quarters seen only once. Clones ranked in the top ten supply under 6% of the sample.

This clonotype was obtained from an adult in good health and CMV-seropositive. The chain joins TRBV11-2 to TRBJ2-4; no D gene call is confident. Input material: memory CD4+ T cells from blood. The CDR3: CASSRLTSNIQYF. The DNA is TGTGCCAGCAGCCGACTGACATCTAACATTCAGTACTTC.